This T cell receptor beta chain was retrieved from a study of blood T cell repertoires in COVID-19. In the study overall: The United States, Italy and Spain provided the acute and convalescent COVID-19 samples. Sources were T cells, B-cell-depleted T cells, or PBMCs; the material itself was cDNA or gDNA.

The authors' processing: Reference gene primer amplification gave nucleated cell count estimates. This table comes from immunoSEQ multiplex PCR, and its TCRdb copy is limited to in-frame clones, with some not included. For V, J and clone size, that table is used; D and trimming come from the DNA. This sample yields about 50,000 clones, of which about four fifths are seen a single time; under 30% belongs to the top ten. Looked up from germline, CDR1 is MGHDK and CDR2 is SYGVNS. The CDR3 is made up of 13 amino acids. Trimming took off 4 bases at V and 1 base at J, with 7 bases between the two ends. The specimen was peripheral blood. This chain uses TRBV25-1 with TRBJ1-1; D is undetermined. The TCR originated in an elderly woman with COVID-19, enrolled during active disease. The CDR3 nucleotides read TGTGCCAGCAGTGGCTCAGGGAACACTGAAGCTTTCTTT. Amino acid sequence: CASSGSGNTEAFF.